This record covers a single TCR beta chain. The germline V gene has CDR1 MNHEY and CDR2 SMNVEV (reference sequence). V shed 5 bases, J shed 4 bases, and the junction held 3 bases outside the gene matches. CDR3 length: 13 residues. The data belong to a study of blood T cell repertoires in COVID-19. Study background: Sites in the United States, Italy and Spain provided acute and convalescent COVID-19 samples. T cells, B-cell-depleted T cells, or PBMCs supplied cDNA or gDNA.

Original methodology: The authors estimated nucleated cell counts from reference gene primer amplification. Using immunoSEQ multiplex PCR, the repertoire was profiled, and TCRdb retains in-frame clones only, with some absent. V and J calls and clone size come straight from that table; D and trimming were deduced from the DNA. The sample consists of roughly 91,000 clones, roughly 84% of them appearing once. The clonotype originates from a man between 65 and 85 years old with active or convalescent COVID-19. This chain links TRBV27 with TRBJ2-5; 8 positions agree with TRBD2. Source material: peripheral blood. CDR3 sequence reads: CASSPGGGETQYF. In nucleotides, the CDR3 is TGTGCCAGCAGTCCCGGGGGGGGAGAGACCCAGTACTTC.